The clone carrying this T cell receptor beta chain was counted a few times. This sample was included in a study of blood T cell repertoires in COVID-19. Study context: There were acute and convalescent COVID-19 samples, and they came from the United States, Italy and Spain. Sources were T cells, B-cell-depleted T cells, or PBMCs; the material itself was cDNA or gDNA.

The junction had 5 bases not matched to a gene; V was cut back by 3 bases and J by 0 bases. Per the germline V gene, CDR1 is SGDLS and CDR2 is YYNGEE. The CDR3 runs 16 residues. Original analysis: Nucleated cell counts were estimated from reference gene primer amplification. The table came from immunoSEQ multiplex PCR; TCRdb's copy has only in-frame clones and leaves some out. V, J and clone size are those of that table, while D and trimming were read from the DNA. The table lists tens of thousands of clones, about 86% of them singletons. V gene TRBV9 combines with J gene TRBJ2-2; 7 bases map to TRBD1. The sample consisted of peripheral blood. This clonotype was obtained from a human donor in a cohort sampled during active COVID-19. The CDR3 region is CASSASGTANTGELFF. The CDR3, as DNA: TGTGCCAGCAGCGCTTCCGGGACAGCGAACACCGGGGAGCTGTTTTTT.